These 19 T cell receptor beta chains were all obtained from the same sample, sequenced in a study of CD8 T cells in Susac syndrome. The RNA, 0.5 to 1 ug, was put through reverse transcription using random hexamers. TCRdb re-called the immunoSEQ multiplex PCR reads through MiXCR, storing one row per CDR3 protein. The table includes 200,000 to 300,000 distinct CDR3 sequences, 90% to 95% detected once. The source material was CD4+ T cells from PBMCs. The receptors were sampled from a human donor with multiple sclerosis.

The chain joins TRBV6-5 to TRBJ1-4, with no clear D. V was trimmed by 2 bases and J by 2 bases, leaving 12 bases between them. This CDR3 region has 16 residues. Germline CDR1 reads MNHEY; CDR2 reads SVGAGI. CDR3 in amino acids: CASSYVTFGTNEKLFF. DNA for the CDR3: TGTGCCAGCAGTTACGTAACCTTCGGGACTAATGAAAAACTGTTTTTT.

V gene TRBV11-2 combines with J gene TRBJ1-6; D perhaps matches TRBD1 (6 bases). Germline CDR1 is SGHAT and CDR2 is FQNNGV. V gave up 1 base and J gave up 9 bases, with 13 bases separating them. This CDR3 has 15 amino acids. The CDR3 nucleotides read TGTGCCAGCAGCTTAGGTCGCCTAGGGGGTTCACCCCTCCACTTT. Translation gives CASSLGRLGGSPLHF. The full variable domain, with the rest looked up from reference TRBV11-2 and TRBJ1-6, is EAGVAQSPRYKIIEKRQSVAFWCNPISGHATLYWYQQILGQGPKLLIQFQNNGVVDDSQLPKDRFSAERLKGVDSTLKIQPAKLEDSAVYLCASSLGRLGGSPLHFGNGTRLTVT.

The rearrangement uses TRBV18 and TRBJ1-1; D unclear. This CDR3 has 14 residues. From germline, CDR1 is KGHSH and CDR2 LQKENI. Trimming removed 3 bases from V and 3 bases from J, with 11 bases in between. Here the CDR3 DNA reads TGTGCCAGCTCACCTGAGGGCAGTTACACTGAAGCTTTCTTT. This sequence encodes CASSPEGSYTEAFF.

The table lists this clonotype with a few counts. This sequence joins TRBV20-1 and TRBJ2-7; 9 positions match TRBD1. The CDR3 has 14 amino acids. From germline, CDR1 is DFQATT and CDR2 SNEGSKA (reference sequence). Losses at the gene ends were 3 bases for V and 3 bases for J; bases not matched to a gene: 6. CDR3 in amino acids: CSASSGTGFYEQYF. Here the CDR3 DNA reads TGCAGTGCTAGTTCCGGGACAGGGTTCTACGAGCAGTACTTC.

The chain recombines TRBV28 with TRBJ1-6; D is unresolved. Germline V gives CDR1 MDHEN, CDR2 SYDVKM. V shed 6 bases and J shed 10 bases, with 16 bases lying between them. The CDR3 length is 14 residues. As DNA, the CDR3 is TGTGCCAGCAGCCCACACAGAACCGGATCACCCCTCCACTTT. Amino acid sequence: CASSPHRTGSPLHF.

The chain combines TRBV12-3 or TRBV12-4 with TRBJ2-5; possible D gene TRBD2, 6 bases. The CDR3 runs 15 residues. Trimming cost V 5 bases and J 2 bases, with 15 bases left between them. The CDR3 DNA is TGTGCCAGCAGTCCTCCGGGACTGACTCAAGAGACCCAGTACTTC. The encoded protein is CASSPPGLTQETQYF.

V is TRBV18 and J is TRBJ1-5, with D unclear. Germline V lookup: CDR1 KGHSH, CDR2 LQKENI. The CDR3 has 15 amino acids. V was trimmed by 4 bases and J by 3 bases, leaving 13 bases between them. The CDR3 loop reads CASSLLEAFNQPQHF. The CDR3, as DNA: TGTGCCAGCTCACTCCTCGAGGCTTTCAATCAGCCCCAGCATTTT.

The rearrangement links TRBV10-1 to TRBJ2-7; the D call may be TRBD1 or TRBD2 (6 bases each). Germline values: CDR1 WNHNN, CDR2 SYGVQD (reference sequence). V lost 3 bases and J 3 bases, leaving 15 bases between the germline ends. The CDR3 contains 15 residues. CDR3 protein: CASSDPGGGLYEQYF. The CDR3 region has the DNA TGCGCCAGCAGTGATCCAGGTGGGGGGCTCTACGAGCAGTACTTC.

The chain employs TRBV27 and TRBJ1-2, with 9 bases aligning to TRBD1. Germline V gives CDR1 MNHEY, CDR2 SMNVEV (reference sequence). The CDR3 totals 14 residues. The V gene end was trimmed by 5 bases and the J gene end by 4 bases; junction bases not matched to a gene: 5. The CDR3 loop is CASSPTGGAYGYTF. The CDR3 DNA follows: TGTGCCAGCAGTCCAACAGGGGGCGCCTATGGCTACACCTTC.

The chain couples TRBV29-1 to TRBJ1-2, with TRBD1 as a possible D gene (6 bases). Germline V gene data show CDR1 as SQVTM and CDR2 as ANQGSEA. The CDR3 spans 15 residues. V was pared by 5 bases and J by 2 bases, with 18 bases between. In DNA, the CDR3 is TGCAGCGTTCCAAACCCAAACAGGGCCAACTATGGCTACACCTTC. This sequence encodes CSVPNPNRANYGYTF.

This chain connects TRBV5-4 to TRBJ2-7; D is possibly TRBD2 (6 bases). Between the trimmed V and J ends, which lost 3 bases and 2 bases, there was a span of 12 bases. CDR1 is SGHNT, CDR2 YYREEE, per germline (reference sequence). The CDR3 extends over 14 amino acids. The CDR3 DNA is TGTGCCAGCAGCTGGGGCGGAGGGGCCTACGAGCAGTACTTC. Translation gives CASSWGGGAYEQYF.

The rearrangement joins TRBV24-1 to TRBJ1-2; D gene ambiguous. Looked up from germline, CDR1 is KGHDR and CDR2 is SFDVKD. The CDR3 is 12 residues long. The V gene lost 4 bases and the J gene lost 4 bases, with 6 bases spanning the gap. This CDR3 reads CATSDPIYGYTF. The CDR3 DNA is TGTGCCACCAGTGACCCTATCTATGGCTACACCTTC.

This chain connects TRBV18 to TRBJ2-5; D gene unclear. V dropped 1 base and J dropped 4 bases, with 10 bases sitting between them. Germline CDR1 reads KGHSH; CDR2 reads LQKENI. The CDR3 extends over 14 amino acids. CDR3: CASSPQLGGETQYF. CDR3 sequence (DNA): TGTGCCAGCTCACCACAGCTGGGTGGAGAGACCCAGTACTTC.

The rearrangement links TRBV21-1 to TRBJ2-7; the DNA was not used to check the table's D call, TRBD2. TRBV21-1 is a documented pseudogene. The CDR3 consists of 16 residues. The CDR3 loop reads CASSKIEGRGSYEQYF. CDR3 DNA sequence: TGTGCCAGCAGCAAGATAGAGGGCAGGGGCTCCTACGAGCAGTACTTC.

The chain combines TRBV28 with TRBJ1-1; maybe TRBD1 (5 bases). Trimming took off 6 bases at V and 6 bases at J, with 14 bases between the two ends. The CDR3 length is 13 residues. From germline, CDR1 is MDHEN and CDR2 SYDVKM. The DNA for the CDR3 is TGTGCCAGCAGACAGGCCGTGCCCCCTGAAGCTTTCTTT. This translates into CASRQAVPPEAFF.

The chain employs TRBV9 and TRBJ2-2; 12 bases are shared with TRBD2. The germline V gene encodes CDR1 SGDLS and CDR2 YYNGEE. The CDR3 is made up of 18 amino acids. V trimming: 4 bases; J trimming: 4 bases; junction bases outside the gene matches: 11. CDR3 bases: TGTGCCAGCAGCTCTCCCCCCGCTAGCGGGAGGGTCACCGGGGAGCTGTTTTTT. This translates into CASSSPPASGRVTGELFF. The entire variable domain, with the rest obtained from reference TRBV9 and TRBJ2-2, is as follows: DSGVTQTPKHLITATGQRVTLRCSPRSGDLSVYWYQQSLDQGLQFLIQYYNGEERAKGNILERFSAQQFPDLHSELNLSSLELGDSALYFCASSSPPASGRVTGELFFGEGSRLTVL.

This sequence joins TRBV29-1 and TRBJ2-3; no firm D call. The V gene's germline CDR1 is SQVTM and CDR2 ANQGSEA. Trimming took 5 bases from V and 0 from J, leaving 6 bases between them. This CDR3 contains 12 residues. CDR3 sequence reads: CSVPASTDTQYF. CDR3 nucleotides: TGCAGCGTTCCAGCTAGCACAGATACGCAGTATTTT.

In its sample, this clonotype was seen once. The rearrangement joins TRBV7-9 to TRBJ2-3; D gene unclear. V was pared by 1 base and J by 2 bases, with 4 bases between. The CDR3 has 13 residues. In germline, CDR1 is SEHNR, CDR2 FQNEAQ (reference sequence). DNA of the CDR3: TGTGCCAGCAGCTTAGAGGCCACAGATACGCAGTATTTT. This gives the protein CASSLEATDTQYF.

The chain joins TRBV18 to TRBJ1-6; D not certain. The V end was cut by 3 bases, the J end by 5 bases, with 8 bases between. Germline values: CDR1 KGHSH, CDR2 LQKENI. The CDR3 contains 14 residues. In DNA, the CDR3 is TGTGCCAGCTCACCCTTCGGGGATAATTCACCCCTCCACTTT. This codes for CASSPFGDNSPLHF.